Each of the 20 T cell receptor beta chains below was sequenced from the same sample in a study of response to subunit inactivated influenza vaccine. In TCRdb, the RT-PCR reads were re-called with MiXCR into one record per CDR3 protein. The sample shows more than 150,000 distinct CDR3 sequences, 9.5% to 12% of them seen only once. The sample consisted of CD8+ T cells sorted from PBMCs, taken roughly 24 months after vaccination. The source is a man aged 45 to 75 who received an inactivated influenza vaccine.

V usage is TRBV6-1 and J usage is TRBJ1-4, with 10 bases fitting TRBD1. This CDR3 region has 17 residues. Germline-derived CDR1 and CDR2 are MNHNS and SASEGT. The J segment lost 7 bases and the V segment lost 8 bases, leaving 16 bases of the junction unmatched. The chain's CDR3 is CASSPGLTGGESEKLFF. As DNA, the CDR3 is TGTGCCAGCTCCCCCGGGTTGACAGGGGGCGAGAGTGAAAAACTGTTTTTT.

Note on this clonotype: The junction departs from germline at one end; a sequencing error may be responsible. The CDR3 reads CASSLEVGNYEQYF. The CDR3 nucleotides read TGTGCCAGTAGCTTAGAGGTGGGGAACTACGAGCAGTACTTC. The V and J genes are TRBV7-2 and TRBJ2-7; the D is unclear. Germline-derived CDR1 and CDR2 are SGHTA and FQGNSA. The CDR3 contains 14 residues.

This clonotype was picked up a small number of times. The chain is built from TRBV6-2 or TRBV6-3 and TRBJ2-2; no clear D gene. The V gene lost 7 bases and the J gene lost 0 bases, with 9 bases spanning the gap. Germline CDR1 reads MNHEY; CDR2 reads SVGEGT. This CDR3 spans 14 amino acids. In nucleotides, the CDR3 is TGTGCCAGCACCCAATTTCCGAACACCGGGGAGCTGTTTTTT. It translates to CASTQFPNTGELFF.

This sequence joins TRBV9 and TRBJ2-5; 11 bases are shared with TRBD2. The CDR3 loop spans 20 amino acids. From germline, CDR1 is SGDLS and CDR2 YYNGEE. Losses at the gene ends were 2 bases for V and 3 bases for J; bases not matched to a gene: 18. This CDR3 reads CASSVAPLSLAGEGEETQYF. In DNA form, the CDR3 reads TGTGCCAGCAGCGTTGCCCCTCTGTCACTAGCGGGAGAGGGAGAAGAGACCCAGTACTTC.

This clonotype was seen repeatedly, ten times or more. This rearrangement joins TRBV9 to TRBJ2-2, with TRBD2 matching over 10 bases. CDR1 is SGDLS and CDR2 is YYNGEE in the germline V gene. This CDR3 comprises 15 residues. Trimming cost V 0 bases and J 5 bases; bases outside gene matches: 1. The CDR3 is CASSVVGLATGELFF. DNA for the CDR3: TGTGCCAGCAGCGTAGTGGGACTAGCGACCGGGGAGCTGTTTTTT.

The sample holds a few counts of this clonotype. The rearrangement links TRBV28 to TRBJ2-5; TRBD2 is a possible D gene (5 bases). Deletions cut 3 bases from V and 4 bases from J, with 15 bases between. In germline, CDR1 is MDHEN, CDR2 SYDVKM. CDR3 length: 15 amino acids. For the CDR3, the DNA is TGTGCCAGCAGTTTTCTAGAGAGCGGTTCAGAGACCCAGTACTTC. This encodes CASSFLESGSETQYF.

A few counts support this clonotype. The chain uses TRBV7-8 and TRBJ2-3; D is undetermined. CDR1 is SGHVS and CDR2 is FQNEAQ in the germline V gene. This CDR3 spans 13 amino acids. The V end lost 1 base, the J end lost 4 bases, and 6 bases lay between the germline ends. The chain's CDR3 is CASSLGSPDTQYF. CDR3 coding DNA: TGTGCCAGCAGCTTAGGATCCCCAGATACGCAGTATTTT.

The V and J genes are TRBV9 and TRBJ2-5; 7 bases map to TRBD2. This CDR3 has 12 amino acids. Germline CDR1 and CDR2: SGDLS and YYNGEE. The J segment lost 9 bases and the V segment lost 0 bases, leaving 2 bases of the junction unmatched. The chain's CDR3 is CASSVAGGAQYF. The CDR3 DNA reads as TGTGCCAGCAGCGTAGCTGGGGGGGCCCAGTACTTC. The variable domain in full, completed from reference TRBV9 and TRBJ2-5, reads DSGVTQTPKHLITATGQRVTLRCSPRSGDLSVYWYQQSLDQGLQFLIQYYNGEERAKGNILERFSAQQFPDLHSELNLSSLELGDSALYFCASSVAGGAQYFGPGTRLLVL.

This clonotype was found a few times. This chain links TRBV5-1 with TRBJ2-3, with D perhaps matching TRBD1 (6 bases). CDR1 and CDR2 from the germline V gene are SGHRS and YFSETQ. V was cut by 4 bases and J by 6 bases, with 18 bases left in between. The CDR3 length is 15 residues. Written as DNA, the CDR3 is TGCGCCAGCAGCCCCGGTTCTGGGGGCAGGGATACGCAGTATTTT. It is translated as CASSPGSGGRDTQYF.

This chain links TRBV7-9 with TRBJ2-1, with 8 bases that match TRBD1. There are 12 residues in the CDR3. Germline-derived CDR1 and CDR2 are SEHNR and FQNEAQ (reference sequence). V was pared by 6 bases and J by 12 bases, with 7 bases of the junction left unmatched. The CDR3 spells CASSWGQAGQFF. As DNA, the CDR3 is TGTGCCAGCAGTTGGGGACAGGCGGGGCAGTTCTTC.

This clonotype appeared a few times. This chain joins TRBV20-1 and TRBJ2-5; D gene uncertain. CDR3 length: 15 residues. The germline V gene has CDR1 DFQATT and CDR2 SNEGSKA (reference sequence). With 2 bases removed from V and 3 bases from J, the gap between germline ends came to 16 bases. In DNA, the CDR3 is TGCAGTGCTAGATTCCCGGGCGTAGTAGAAGAGACCCAGTACTTC. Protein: CSARFPGVVEETQYF.

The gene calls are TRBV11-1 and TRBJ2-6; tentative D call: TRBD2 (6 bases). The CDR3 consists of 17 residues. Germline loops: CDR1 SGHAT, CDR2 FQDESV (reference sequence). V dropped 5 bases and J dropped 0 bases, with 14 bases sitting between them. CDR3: CASSPRDSGSGANVLTF. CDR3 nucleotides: TGTGCCAGCAGCCCGAGGGACTCCGGCTCTGGGGCCAACGTCCTGACTTTC.

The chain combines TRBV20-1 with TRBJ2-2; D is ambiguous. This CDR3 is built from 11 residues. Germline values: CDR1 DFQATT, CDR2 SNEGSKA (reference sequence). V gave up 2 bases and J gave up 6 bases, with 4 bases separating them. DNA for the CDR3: TGCAGTGCTAGATTCTCCGGGGAGCTGTTTTTT. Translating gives CSARFSGELFF.

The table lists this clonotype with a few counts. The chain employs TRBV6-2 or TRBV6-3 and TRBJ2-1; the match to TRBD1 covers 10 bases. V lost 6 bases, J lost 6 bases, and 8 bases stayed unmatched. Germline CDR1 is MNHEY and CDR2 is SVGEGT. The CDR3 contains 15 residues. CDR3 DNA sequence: TGTGCCAGCAGCTCCCCGGGACAGGGGTCCAATGAGCAGTTCTTC. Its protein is CASSSPGQGSNEQFF.

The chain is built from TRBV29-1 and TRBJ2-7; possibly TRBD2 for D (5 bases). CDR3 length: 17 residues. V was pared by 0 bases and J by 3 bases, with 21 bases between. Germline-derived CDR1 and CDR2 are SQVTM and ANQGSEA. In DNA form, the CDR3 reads TGCAGCGTTGAAGAGACTACCTTGAGTGGGTTCCTCTACGAGCAGTACTTC. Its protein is CSVEETTLSGFLYEQYF.

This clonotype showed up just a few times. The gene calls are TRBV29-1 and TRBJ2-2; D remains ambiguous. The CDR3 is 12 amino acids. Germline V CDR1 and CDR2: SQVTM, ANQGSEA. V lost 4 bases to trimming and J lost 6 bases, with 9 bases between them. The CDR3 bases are TGCAGCGTTGTTTCTGGGCCCGGGGAGCTGTTTTTT. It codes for CSVVSGPGELFF.

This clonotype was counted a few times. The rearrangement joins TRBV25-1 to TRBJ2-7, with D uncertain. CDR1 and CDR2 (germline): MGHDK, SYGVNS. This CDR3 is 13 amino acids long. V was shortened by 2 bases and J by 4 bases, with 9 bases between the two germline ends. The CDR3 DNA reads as TGTGCCAGCAGTGAAACTTCGGGTTACGAGCAGTACTTC. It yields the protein CASSETSGYEQYF.

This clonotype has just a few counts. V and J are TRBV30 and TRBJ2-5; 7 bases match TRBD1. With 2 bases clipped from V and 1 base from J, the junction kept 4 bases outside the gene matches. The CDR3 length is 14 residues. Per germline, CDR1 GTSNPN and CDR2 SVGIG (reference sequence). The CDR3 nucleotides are TGTGCCTGGAGTTTTCGACAGGGCCAAGAGACCCAGTACTTC. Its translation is CAWSFRQGQETQYF.

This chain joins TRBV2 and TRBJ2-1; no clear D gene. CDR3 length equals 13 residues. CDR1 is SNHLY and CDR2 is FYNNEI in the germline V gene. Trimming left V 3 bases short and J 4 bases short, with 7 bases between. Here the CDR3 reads CASSDFQYNEQFF. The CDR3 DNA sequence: TGTGCCAGCAGTGATTTCCAGTACAATGAGCAGTTCTTC.

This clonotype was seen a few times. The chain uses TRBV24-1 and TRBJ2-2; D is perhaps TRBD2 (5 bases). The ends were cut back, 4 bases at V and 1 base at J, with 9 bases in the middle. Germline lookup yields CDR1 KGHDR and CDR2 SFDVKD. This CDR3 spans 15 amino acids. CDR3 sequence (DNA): TGTGCCACCAGTGAGTCCGGGAAGAACACCGGGGAGCTGTTTTTT. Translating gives CATSESGKNTGELFF.